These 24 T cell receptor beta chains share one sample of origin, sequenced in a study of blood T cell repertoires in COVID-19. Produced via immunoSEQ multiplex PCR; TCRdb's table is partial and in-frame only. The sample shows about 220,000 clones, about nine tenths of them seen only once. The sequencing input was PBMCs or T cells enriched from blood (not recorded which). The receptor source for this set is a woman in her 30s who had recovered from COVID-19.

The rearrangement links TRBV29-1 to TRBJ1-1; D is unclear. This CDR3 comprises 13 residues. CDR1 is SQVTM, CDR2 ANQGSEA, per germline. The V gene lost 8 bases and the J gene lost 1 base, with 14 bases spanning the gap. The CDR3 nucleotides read TGCAGCTTCGGAAAACAGAGGAACACTGAAGCTTTCTTT. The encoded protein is CSFGKQRNTEAFF. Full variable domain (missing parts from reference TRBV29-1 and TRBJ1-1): SAVISQKPSRDICQRGTSLTIQCQVDSQVTMMFWYRQQPGQSLTLIATANQGSEATYESGFVIDKFPISRPNLTFSTLTVSNMSPEDSSIYLCSFGKQRNTEAFFGQGTRLTVV.

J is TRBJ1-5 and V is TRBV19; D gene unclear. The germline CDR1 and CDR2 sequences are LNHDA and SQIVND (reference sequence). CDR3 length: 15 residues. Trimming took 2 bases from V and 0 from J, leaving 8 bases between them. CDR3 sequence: CASSITGYSNQPQHF. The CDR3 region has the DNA TGTGCCAGTAGTATAACGGGGTATAGCAATCAGCCCCAGCATTTT.

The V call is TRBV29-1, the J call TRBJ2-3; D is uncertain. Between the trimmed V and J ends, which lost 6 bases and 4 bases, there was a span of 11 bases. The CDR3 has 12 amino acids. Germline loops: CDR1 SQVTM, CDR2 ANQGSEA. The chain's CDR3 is CSVLIFADTQYF. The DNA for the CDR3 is TGCAGCGTACTCATTTTTGCAGATACGCAGTATTTT.

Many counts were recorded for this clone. CDR3 residues: CASSYRQLNNSPLHF. The DNA of the CDR3 is TGTGCCAGCAGTTACCGCCAGTTAAATAATTCACCCCTCCACTTT. The chain links TRBV6-5 to TRBJ1-6; D not resolved. Germline assignment: CDR1 MNHEY and CDR2 SVGAGI. This CDR3 comprises 15 residues. The germline V and J ends were trimmed by 2 bases and 5 bases, with 10 bases remaining between them.

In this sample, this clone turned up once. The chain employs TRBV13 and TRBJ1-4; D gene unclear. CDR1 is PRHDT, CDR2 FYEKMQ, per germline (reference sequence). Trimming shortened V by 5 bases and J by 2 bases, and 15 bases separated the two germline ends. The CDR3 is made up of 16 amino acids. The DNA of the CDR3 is TGTGCCAGCAGCCCTCGGTGGGGAGGCACTAATGAAAAACTGTTTTTT. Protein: CASSPRWGGTNEKLFF.

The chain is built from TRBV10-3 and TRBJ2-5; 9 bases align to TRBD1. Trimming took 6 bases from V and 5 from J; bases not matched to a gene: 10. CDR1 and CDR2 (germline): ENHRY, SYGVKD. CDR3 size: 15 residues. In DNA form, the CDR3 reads TGTGCCATCAGCGTCGGGACAGGGAATGTCGAGACCCAGTACTTC. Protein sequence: CAISVGTGNVETQYF.

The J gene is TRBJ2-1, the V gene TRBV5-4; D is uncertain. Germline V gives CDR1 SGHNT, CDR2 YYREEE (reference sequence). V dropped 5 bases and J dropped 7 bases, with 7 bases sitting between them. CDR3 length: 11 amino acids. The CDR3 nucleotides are TGTGCCAGCAGTTTAACAAATGAGCAGTTCTTC. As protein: CASSLTNEQFF.

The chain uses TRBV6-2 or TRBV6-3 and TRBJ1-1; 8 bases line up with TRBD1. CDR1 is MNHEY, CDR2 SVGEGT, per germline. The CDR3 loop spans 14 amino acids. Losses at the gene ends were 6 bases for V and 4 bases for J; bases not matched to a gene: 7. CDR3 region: CASSPYRGSTEAFF. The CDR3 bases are TGTGCCAGCAGCCCCTACAGGGGGAGCACTGAAGCTTTCTTT.

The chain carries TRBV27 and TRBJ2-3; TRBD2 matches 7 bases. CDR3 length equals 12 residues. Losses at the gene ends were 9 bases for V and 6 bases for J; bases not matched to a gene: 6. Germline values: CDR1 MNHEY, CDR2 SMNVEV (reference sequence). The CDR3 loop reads CARRTRGDTQYF. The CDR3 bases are TGTGCCAGGCGGACTAGAGGTGATACGCAGTATTTT.

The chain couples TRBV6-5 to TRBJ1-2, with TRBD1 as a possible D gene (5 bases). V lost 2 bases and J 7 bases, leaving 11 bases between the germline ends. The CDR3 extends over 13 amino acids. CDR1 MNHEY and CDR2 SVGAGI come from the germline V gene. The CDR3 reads CASSYGGGAGYTF. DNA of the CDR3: TGTGCCAGCAGTTACGGCGGGGGAGCTGGCTACACCTTC.

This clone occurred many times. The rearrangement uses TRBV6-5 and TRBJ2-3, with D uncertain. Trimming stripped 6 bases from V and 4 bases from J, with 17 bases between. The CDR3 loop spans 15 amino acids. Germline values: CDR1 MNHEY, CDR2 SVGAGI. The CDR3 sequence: CASRALFGWADTQYF. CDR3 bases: TGTGCCAGCAGAGCATTGTTCGGGTGGGCAGATACGCAGTATTTT.

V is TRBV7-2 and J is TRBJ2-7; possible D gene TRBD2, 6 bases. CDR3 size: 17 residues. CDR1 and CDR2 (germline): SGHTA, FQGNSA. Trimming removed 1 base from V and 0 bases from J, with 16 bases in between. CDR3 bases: TGTGCCAGCAGCTTAGTTTCCGTAGCGGATTACTCCTACGAGCAGTACTTC. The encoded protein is CASSLVSVADYSYEQYF.

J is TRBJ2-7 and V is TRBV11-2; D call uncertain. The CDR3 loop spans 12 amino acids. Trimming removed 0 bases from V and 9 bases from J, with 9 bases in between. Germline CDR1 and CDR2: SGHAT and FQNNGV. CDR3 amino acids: CASSLDQRRQYF. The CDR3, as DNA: TGTGCCAGCAGCTTAGACCAGCGTCGGCAGTACTTC.

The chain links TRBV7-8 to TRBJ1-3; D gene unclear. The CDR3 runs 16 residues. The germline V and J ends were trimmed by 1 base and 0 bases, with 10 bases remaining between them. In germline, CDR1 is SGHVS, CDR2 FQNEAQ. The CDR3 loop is CASSLGRGTSGNTIYF. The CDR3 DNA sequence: TGTGCCAGCAGCTTAGGCCGGGGTACCTCTGGAAACACCATATATTTT.

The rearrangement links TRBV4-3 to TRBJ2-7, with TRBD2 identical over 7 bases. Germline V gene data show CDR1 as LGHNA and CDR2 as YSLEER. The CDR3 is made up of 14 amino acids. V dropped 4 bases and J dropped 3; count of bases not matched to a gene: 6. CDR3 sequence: CASSRTRTSYEQYF. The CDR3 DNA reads TGCGCCAGCAGCCGTACCCGGACTAGCTACGAGCAGTACTTC.

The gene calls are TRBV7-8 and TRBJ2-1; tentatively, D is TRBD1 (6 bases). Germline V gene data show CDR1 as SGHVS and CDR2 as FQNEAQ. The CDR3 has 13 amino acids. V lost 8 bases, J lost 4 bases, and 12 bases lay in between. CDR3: CASRTATYNEQFF. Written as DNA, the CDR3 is TGTGCCAGCCGGACAGCTACATACAATGAGCAGTTCTTC.

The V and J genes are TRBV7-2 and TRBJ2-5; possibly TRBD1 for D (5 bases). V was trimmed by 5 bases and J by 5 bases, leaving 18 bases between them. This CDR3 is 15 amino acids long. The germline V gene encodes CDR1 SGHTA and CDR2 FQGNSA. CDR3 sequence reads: CASSRQGRSLETQYF. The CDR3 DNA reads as TGTGCCAGCAGCCGCCAGGGTAGATCACTGGAGACCCAGTACTTC. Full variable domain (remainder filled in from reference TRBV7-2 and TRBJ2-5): GAGVSQSPSNKVTEKGKDVELRCDPISGHTALYWYRQSLGQGLEFLIYFQGNSAPDKSGLPSDRFSAERTGGSVSTLTIQRTQQEDSAVYLCASSRQGRSLETQYFGPGTRLLVL.

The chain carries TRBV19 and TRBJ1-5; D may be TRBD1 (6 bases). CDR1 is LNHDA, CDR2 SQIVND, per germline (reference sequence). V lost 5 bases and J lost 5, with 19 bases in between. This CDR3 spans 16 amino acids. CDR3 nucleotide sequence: TGTGCCAGTAGTCGAAGTCCGGACAGCGGTTATCAGCCCCAGCATTTT. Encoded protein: CASSRSPDSGYQPQHF.

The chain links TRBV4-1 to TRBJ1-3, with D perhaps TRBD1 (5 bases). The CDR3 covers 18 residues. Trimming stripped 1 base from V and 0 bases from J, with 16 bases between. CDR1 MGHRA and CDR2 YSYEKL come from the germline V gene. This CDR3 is CASSQVPGIGVSGNTIYF. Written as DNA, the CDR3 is TGCGCCAGCAGCCAAGTGCCAGGGATAGGGGTCTCTGGAAACACCATATATTTT.

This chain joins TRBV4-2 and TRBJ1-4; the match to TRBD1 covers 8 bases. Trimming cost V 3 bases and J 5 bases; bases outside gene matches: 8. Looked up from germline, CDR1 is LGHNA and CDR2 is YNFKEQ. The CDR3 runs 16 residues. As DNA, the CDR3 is TGTGCCAGCAGCCATCTACCGGGACAGGAAAATGAAAAACTGTTTTTT. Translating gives CASSHLPGQENEKLFF.

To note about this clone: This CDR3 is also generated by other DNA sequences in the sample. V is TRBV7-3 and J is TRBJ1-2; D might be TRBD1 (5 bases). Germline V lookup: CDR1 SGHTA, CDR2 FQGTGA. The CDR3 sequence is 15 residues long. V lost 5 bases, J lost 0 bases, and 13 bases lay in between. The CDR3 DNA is TGTGCCAGCAGCCCGGAGGGACCGCCTAACTATGGCTACACCTTC. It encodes CASSPEGPPNYGYTF.

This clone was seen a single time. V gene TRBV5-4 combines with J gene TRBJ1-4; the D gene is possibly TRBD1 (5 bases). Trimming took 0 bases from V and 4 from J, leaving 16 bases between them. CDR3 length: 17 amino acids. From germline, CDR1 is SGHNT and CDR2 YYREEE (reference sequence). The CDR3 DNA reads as TGTGCCAGCAGCTTGGATCTAGGGGCGCTAAGTAATGAAAAACTGTTTTTT. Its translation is CASSLDLGALSNEKLFF.

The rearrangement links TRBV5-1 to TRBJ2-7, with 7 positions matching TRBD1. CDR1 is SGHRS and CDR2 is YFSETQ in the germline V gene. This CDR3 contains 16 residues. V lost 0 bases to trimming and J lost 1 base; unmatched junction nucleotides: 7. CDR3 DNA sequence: TGCGCCAGCAGCTTGGGGGACAGTAGAACATCCTACGAGCAGTACTTC. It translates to CASSLGDSRTSYEQYF.

CDR3: CSAKGTGFAYGYTF. The CDR3 DNA sequence: TGCAGCGCTAAAGGGACAGGTTTTGCCTATGGCTACACCTTC. The genes are TRBV29-1 and TRBJ1-2; 8 nucleotides match TRBD1. Germline V gene lookup returns CDR1 SQVTM and CDR2 ANQGSEA. The CDR3 is 14 residues long. V was clipped by 7 bases and J by 4 bases; unmatched bases: 11.